Described below is a single T cell receptor (beta chain) sequence and its context. These data come from a study of shared T cell receptors in the human thymus. Sequenced by immunoSEQ multiplex PCR; TCRdb stores in-frame clones only, minus some. The sample consists of hundreds of thousands of clones, 70% to 90% of them appearing once. Germline lookup yields CDR1 LGHNA and CDR2 YNFKEQ. V lost 3 bases and J 1 base, leaving 18 bases between the germline ends. CDR3 length: 17 amino acids. These data were also reused for a study on human thymus T cells. This second study notes: The donor group consisted of healthy Finnish infants who were having corrective surgery for congenital heart defects. Thymic resections from corrective heart surgery supplied the tissue. Both thymic and peripheral blood repertoires showed apparently biased V and J usage. Reports from related research described highly overlapping thymic repertoires among unrelated individuals.

Sequencing used thymocytes. The receptor comes from a boy less than two years old with a congenital heart defect. The chain carries TRBV4-2 and TRBJ2-5, with D perhaps matching TRBD2 (7 bases). CDR3 region: CASSHAGAPASQETQYF. For the CDR3, the DNA is TGTGCCAGCAGCCATGCGGGGGCCCCCGCCTCCCAAGAGACCCAGTACTTC.